The 23 T cell receptor beta chains below all came from one sample that was sequenced in a study of human T cells and chemical hapten exposure. TCRdb redid the calling of the RACE reads with MiXCR, one entry per CDR3 protein. The table has around 350,000 distinct CDR3 sequences, about 5% seen once; the top ten hold around 8.8%. The time point: pre-sensitization, week 0. Sample treatment: therapeutic diphenylcyclopropenone sensitization with weekly scalp DPC. The specimen comprised whole blood, sampled in connection with sensitization to the hapten diphenylcyclopropenone (DPC). The receptor source for this set is a woman aged 18-29 years with alopecia areata. Some clones in this sample may be carry-over from other donors' samples.

This clonotype was counted only a few times. The chain carries TRBV20-1 and TRBJ2-1; TRBD2 agrees at 14 bases. CDR1 DFQATT and CDR2 SNEGSKA come from the germline V gene (reference sequence). The V and J ends lost 5 bases and 0 bases, in that order; junction bases with no gene match: 0. The CDR3 has 15 amino acids. The CDR3 loop reads CSAGTSGSSYNEQFF. The CDR3, as DNA: TGCAGTGCTGGGACTAGCGGGAGCTCCTACAATGAGCAGTTCTTC.

This chain uses TRBV18 with TRBJ1-6; no clear D gene. CDR1 is KGHSH, CDR2 LQKENI, per germline. Deletions cut 3 bases from V and 5 bases from J, with 8 bases between. The CDR3 is 14 residues long. The CDR3 DNA reads TGTGCCAGCTCACCCACCGACAATAATTCACCCCTCCACTTT. The encoded protein is CASSPTDNNSPLHF.

This clonotype was picked up many times. This chain uses TRBV20-1 with TRBJ2-5; D may be TRBD1 (6 bases). Germline V gives CDR1 DFQATT, CDR2 SNEGSKA (reference sequence). This CDR3 is 13 amino acids long. Trimming pared 1 base from V and 2 bases from J, leaving 8 bases between. The CDR3 spells CSARGTAQETQYF. CDR3 in DNA: TGCAGTGCTAGAGGGACAGCTCAAGAGACCCAGTACTTC.

The gene calls are TRBV14 and TRBJ2-1; either TRBD1 or TRBD2 may fit D (5 bases each). V lost 2 bases and J 9 bases, leaving 8 bases between the germline ends. Germline CDR1 reads SGHDN; CDR2 reads FVKESK. The CDR3 contains 12 residues. CDR3 bases: TGTGCCAGCAGCCAACCAGGGACTGAGCAGTTCTTC. Protein product: CASSQPGTEQFF.

There are a few counts of this clonotype. The chain links TRBV2 to TRBJ1-5; D call uncertain. Germline CDR1 is SNHLY and CDR2 is FYNNEI. The length of the CDR3 is 16 residues. V lost 3 bases to trimming and J lost 2 bases, with 14 bases between them. The CDR3 reads CASSEVGGMGNQPQHF. In DNA form, the CDR3 reads TGTGCCAGCAGTGAGGTCGGTGGCATGGGCAATCAGCCCCAGCATTTT.

This clonotype was seen ten or more times. The chain carries TRBV4-2 and TRBJ1-5; 7 bases map to TRBD1. The CDR3 runs to 17 residues. V trimming: 0 bases; J trimming: 4 bases; junction bases outside the gene matches: 9. Germline V gene data show CDR1 as LGHNA and CDR2 as YNFKEQ. CDR3 amino acids: CASSQEAPAGGNQPQHF. CDR3 DNA sequence: TGTGCCAGCAGCCAAGAAGCCCCCGCAGGGGGAAATCAGCCCCAGCATTTT.

Ten or more counts support this clonotype. The rearrangement links TRBV11-2 to TRBJ1-5, with D unresolved. The CDR3 runs to 13 residues. The germline CDR1 and CDR2 sequences are SGHAT and FQNNGV. The V and J ends lost 0 bases and 9 bases respectively, with 9 bases between them. The CDR3 sequence is CASSLDTHRPQHF. The CDR3 nucleotides read TGTGCCAGCAGCTTAGATACTCACCGGCCCCAGCATTTT.

This clonotype occurred many times. The chain carries TRBV29-1 and TRBJ2-3; no clear D. The germline V and J ends were trimmed by 6 bases and 1 base, with 17 bases remaining between them. This CDR3 is 15 amino acids long. Germline CDR1 and CDR2: SQVTM and ANQGSEA. CDR3 in amino acids: CSVAGPSGRTDTQYF. DNA of the CDR3: TGCAGCGTGGCCGGGCCCTCAGGACGCACAGATACGCAGTATTTT.

V and J are TRBV20-1 and TRBJ2-2, with 11 bases lining up with TRBD2. Per the germline V gene, CDR1 is DFQATT and CDR2 is SNEGSKA (reference sequence). This CDR3 is 16 amino acids long. V trimming: 3 bases; J trimming: 3 bases; junction bases outside the gene matches: 6. CDR3 sequence (DNA): TGCAGTGCTAGGGAAACTAGCGGGGGTGACACCGGGGAGCTGTTTTTT. This codes for CSARETSGGDTGELFF.

This clonotype showed up many times. This rearrangement joins TRBV7-8 to TRBJ2-5; D uncertain. V was clipped by 4 bases and J by 1 base, with 10 bases between them. There are 14 residues in the CDR3. Germline V gives CDR1 SGHVS, CDR2 FQNEAQ. Written as DNA, the CDR3 is TGTGCCAGCAGCTGGTTAGGGCTCCAAGAGACCCAGTACTTC. Amino acid sequence: CASSWLGLQETQYF.

The chain joins TRBV5-4 to TRBJ2-5; weak D call: TRBD1 (6 bases). This CDR3 has 15 residues. V was trimmed by 0 bases and J by 3 bases, leaving 12 bases between them. Per germline, CDR1 SGHNT and CDR2 YYREEE (reference sequence). Here the CDR3 reads CASSLGITGKETQYF. The CDR3 nucleotides are TGTGCCAGCAGCTTGGGAATCACAGGGAAAGAGACCCAGTACTTC.

As to this clonotype: One base away lies a much larger clone, so this may be a sequencing read error. The chain has TRBV3-1 and TRBJ2-3; 9 bases fit TRBD2. CDR1 LGHDT and CDR2 YNNKEL come from the germline V gene (reference sequence). This CDR3 has 17 residues. The chain's CDR3 is CTSSQDQAGGRFDTQYF. Written as DNA, the CDR3 is TGTACCAGCAGCCAAGATCAAGCGGGGGGCCGGTTTGATACGCAGTATTTT.

The chain joins TRBV9 to TRBJ1-5, with D uncertain. This CDR3 region has 13 residues. Germline assignment: CDR1 SGDLS and CDR2 YYNGEE. V was clipped by 2 bases and J by 2 bases, with 5 bases between them. The CDR3 loop is CASSVTGNQPQHF. In DNA, the CDR3 is TGTGCCAGCAGCGTGACCGGCAATCAGCCCCAGCATTTT.

J is TRBJ2-2 and V is TRBV9, with a possible D match to TRBD2 (5 bases). The germline V gene has CDR1 SGDLS and CDR2 YYNGEE. CDR3 length equals 13 residues. V was shortened by 7 bases and J by 6 bases, with 13 bases between the two germline ends. The CDR3 coding sequence is TGTGCCAGCGACGCCCGGGGATCCGGGGAGCTGTTTTTT. Translation: CASDARGSGELFF.

The chain links TRBV7-2 to TRBJ2-5; D gene unclear. Germline V CDR1 and CDR2: SGHTA, FQGNSA. V was shortened by 0 bases and J by 4 bases, with 6 bases between the two germline ends. The CDR3 runs to 13 residues. CDR3 region: CASSLAERETQYF. In DNA, the CDR3 is TGTGCCAGCAGCTTAGCTGAACGAGAGACCCAGTACTTC.

This clonotype was observed at least ten times. The rearrangement links TRBV29-1 to TRBJ2-7, with D unclear. The ends were cut back, 7 bases at V and 4 bases at J, with 14 bases in the middle. Germline CDR1 SQVTM, CDR2 ANQGSEA. This CDR3 contains 12 residues. In DNA form, the CDR3 reads TGCAGCGGAGCCCTGCACGGATACGAGCAGTACTTC. It translates to CSGALHGYEQYF.

This clonotype was detected many times. The chain couples TRBV9 to TRBJ1-5; no reliable D call. Germline values: CDR1 SGDLS, CDR2 YYNGEE. V gave up 0 bases and J gave up 5 bases, with 6 bases separating them. The length of the CDR3 is 13 residues. The DNA of the CDR3 is TGTGCCAGCAGCGTAGGTGTAGATCAGCCCCAGCATTTT. Translated: CASSVGVDQPQHF.

V is TRBV29-1 and J is TRBJ1-2; no clear D. CDR1 is SQVTM, CDR2 ANQGSEA, per germline. Trimming left V 0 bases short and J 4 bases short, with 9 bases between. The CDR3 sequence is 13 residues long. The CDR3 protein is CSVEDGESYGYTF. CDR3 in DNA: TGCAGCGTTGAAGATGGGGAGAGCTATGGCTACACCTTC.

This clonotype was seen only a few times. V gene TRBV6-1 combines with J gene TRBJ2-5; D uncertain. The germline V gene has CDR1 MNHNS and CDR2 SASEGT. The CDR3 covers 14 residues. V lost 4 bases to trimming and J lost 2 bases, with 11 bases between them. The chain's CDR3 is CASSAPDPQETQYF. The CDR3 region has the DNA TGTGCCAGCAGTGCTCCTGATCCGCAAGAGACCCAGTACTTC.

This clonotype was picked up many times. The genes are TRBV7-2 and TRBJ2-3; either TRBD1 or TRBD2 may fit D (5 bases each). V gave up 5 bases and J gave up 8 bases, with 17 bases separating them. This CDR3 comprises 14 residues. In germline, CDR1 is SGHTA, CDR2 FQGNSA. CDR3 amino acids: CASSPVPGPSTQYF. The CDR3 DNA sequence: TGTGCCAGCAGCCCCGTGCCGGGACCATCTACGCAGTATTTT.

With regard to this clonotype: Since a much larger clone is just one base distant, this may be a read error. The rearrangement joins TRBV12-3 or TRBV12-4 to TRBJ2-7; D is unclear. The length of the CDR3 is 12 residues. As DNA, the CDR3 is TGTGCCAGCAGCCCTATGTCCTTCGAGCAGTACTTC. This gives the protein CASSPMSFEQYF.

This clonotype was picked up many times. The rearrangement uses TRBV7-2 and TRBJ2-3; no firm D call. Germline V lookup: CDR1 SGHTA, CDR2 FQGNSA. The CDR3 totals 14 residues. With 3 bases removed from V and 1 base from J, the gap between germline ends came to 8 bases. CDR3 DNA: TGTGCCAGCAGCTTCAATGAAGGCACAGATACGCAGTATTTT. This translates into CASSFNEGTDTQYF.

This clonotype was recorded many times. The chain couples TRBV6-2 or TRBV6-3 to TRBJ2-2; possibly TRBD1 for D (5 bases). The CDR3 totals 13 residues. CDR1 and CDR2 from the germline V gene are MNHEY and SVGEGT. Trimming removed 8 bases at V and 7 bases at J, with 14 bases between. CDR3 amino acids: CASSIRADGELFF. CDR3 in DNA: TGTGCCAGCTCCATCAGGGCTGACGGGGAGCTGTTTTTT.